This T cell receptor beta chain derives from a study of blood T cell repertoires in COVID-19 (dated by TCRdb to the early 2020s). Regarding the study in general: Collaborator samples came from the United States, Italy and Spain and covered acute and convalescent phases of COVID-19. The material from the prospective study consisted of cDNA or gDNA derived from T cells, B-cell-depleted T cells, or PBMCs. Deeply sampled blood TCRbeta repertoires from subjects exposed to, actively infected with, or recovered from COVID-19 were included in the dataset. Where available, HLA class I and class II types were taken from metadata supplied by the sample provider and were not determined by assay-based typing. A de-identified subject ID, COVID-19 status, age in years and sex were almost always included in the sample metadata. The repertoires were released in a freely available public database meant as a resource for research on the immune response to SARS-CoV-2. Samples came from the ongoing ImmuneRACE study (first 160 participants) plus 1,254 subjects from 6 global collaborators.

Collaborating institutions collected whole blood in K2EDTA tubes following their own protocols. For TCRbeta analysis, collaborator samples were shipped as frozen whole blood, as isolated PBMCs, or as DNA extracted from either sample type. What the study reported, not specific to this receptor: Clinical and demographic metadata were provided uncurated, with the amount varying by source and participant.

About this clone itself: Its antigen is currently not known. A junction end diverges from the germline sequence, so it may reflect a read error.

The CDR3 holds 15 amino acids from the cysteine to the phenylalanine. The read is trimmed to its CDR3 DNA, 45 bases read in frame from base 1. CDR1 and CDR2, looked up from the germline V gene (reference sequence), are SSHAT and FNYEAQ. TCRbeta CDR3 regions were amplified from genomic DNA by means of the immunoSEQ Assay, a bias-controlled multiplex PCR. The authors processed their data as follows. Within the assay, amplification of reference gene primers was used to estimate how many nucleated cells each sample contained. Sequence reads were collapsed and filtered to measure the absolute abundance of every unique TCRbeta CDR3 rearrangement. For each sample, productive Simpson clonality was calculated as the square root of Simpson's diversity index over productive rearrangements. TCRdb limited this immuneACCESS table to in-frame rearrangements with V and J called. A share of clones is missing; checked studies link under half to unresolved V genes, and the rest is unexplained. The V and J calls and clone size are taken from that table; D and trimming were inferred from the DNA. For this sample there are around 68,000 clones; about nine tenths appear just once. Less than 8% of the sample is taken by the ten largest.

The clonotype comes from a man over 45 with active COVID-19. The sequence is built from TRBV7-7 and TRBJ2-2; 9 junctional bases match TRBD1. Input material: peripheral blood. The DNA sequence follows: TGTGCTAGCAGCTCTCAGACAGGGGGTAACGGGGAGCTGTTTTTT. The resulting protein is CASSSQTGGNGELFF.